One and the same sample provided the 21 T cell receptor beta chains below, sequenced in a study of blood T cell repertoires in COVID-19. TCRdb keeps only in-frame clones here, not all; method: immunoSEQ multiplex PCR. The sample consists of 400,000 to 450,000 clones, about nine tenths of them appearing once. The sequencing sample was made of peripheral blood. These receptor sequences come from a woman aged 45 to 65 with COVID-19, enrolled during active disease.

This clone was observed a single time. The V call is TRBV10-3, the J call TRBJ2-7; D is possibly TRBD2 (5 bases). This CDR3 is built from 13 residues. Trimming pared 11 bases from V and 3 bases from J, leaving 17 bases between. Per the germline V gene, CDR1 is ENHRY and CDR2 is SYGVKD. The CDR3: CASRGPLGYEQYF. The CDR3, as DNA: TGTGCCTCGCGAGGGCCTCTGGGCTACGAGCAGTACTTC.

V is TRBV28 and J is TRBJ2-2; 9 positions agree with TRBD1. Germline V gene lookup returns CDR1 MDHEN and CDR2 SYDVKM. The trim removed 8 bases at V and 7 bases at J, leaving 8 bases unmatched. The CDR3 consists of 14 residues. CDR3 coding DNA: TGTGCCAGCCTTGGGACAGGGTGGGTCGGGGAGCTGTTTTTT. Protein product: CASLGTGWVGELFF.

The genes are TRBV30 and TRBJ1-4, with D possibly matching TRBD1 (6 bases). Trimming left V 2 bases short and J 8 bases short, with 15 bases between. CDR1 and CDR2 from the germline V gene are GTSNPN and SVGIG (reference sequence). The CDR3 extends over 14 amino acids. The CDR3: CAWSTLGQEEKLFF. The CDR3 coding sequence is TGTGCCTGGAGTACCCTGGGACAAGAAGAAAAACTGTTTTTT.

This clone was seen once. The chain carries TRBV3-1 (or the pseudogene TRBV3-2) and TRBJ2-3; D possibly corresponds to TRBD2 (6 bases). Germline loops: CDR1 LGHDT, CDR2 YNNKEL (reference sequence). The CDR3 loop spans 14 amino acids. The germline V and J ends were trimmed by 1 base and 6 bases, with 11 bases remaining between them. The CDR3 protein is CASSQVLAGDTQYF. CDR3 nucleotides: TGTGCCAGCAGCCAAGTCCTCGCGGGGGATACGCAGTATTTT.

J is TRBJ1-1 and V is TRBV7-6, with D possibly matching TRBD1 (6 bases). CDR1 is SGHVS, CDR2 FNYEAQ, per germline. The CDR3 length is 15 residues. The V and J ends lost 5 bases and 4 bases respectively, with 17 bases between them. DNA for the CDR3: TGTGCCAGCAGCCTCACCGGGACATCTTTCACTGAAGCTTTCTTT. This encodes CASSLTGTSFTEAFF. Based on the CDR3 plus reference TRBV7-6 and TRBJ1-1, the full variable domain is GAGVSQSPRYKVTKRGQDVALRCDPISGHVSLYWYRQALGQGPEFLTYFNYEAQQDKSGLPNDRFSAERPEGSISTLTIQRTEQRDSAMYRCASSLTGTSFTEAFFGQGTRLTVV.

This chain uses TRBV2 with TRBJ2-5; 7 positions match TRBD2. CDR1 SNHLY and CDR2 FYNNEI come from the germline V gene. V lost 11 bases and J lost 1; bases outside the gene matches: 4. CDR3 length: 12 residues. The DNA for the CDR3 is TGTGCCGGGGGGGTAGCCCAAGAGACCCAGTACTTC. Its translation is CAGGVAQETQYF.

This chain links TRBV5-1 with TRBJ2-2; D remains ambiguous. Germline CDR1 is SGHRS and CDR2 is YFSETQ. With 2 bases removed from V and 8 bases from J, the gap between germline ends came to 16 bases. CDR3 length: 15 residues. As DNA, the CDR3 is TGCGCCAGCAGCTTCACCCAACAGTCAACAGGGGAGCTGTTTTTT. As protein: CASSFTQQSTGELFF.

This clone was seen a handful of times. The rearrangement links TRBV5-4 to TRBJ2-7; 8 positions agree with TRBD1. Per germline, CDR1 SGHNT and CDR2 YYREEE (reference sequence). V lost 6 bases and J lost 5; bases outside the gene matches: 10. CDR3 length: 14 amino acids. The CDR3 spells CASTRQGAGNEQYF. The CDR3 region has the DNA TGTGCCAGCACCCGGCAGGGGGCTGGGAACGAGCAGTACTTC. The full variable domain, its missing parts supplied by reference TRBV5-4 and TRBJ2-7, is ETGVTQSPTHLIKTRGQQVTLRCSSQSGHNTVSWYQQALGQGPQFIFQYYREEENGRGNFPPRFSGLQFPNYSSELNVNALELDDSALYLCASTRQGAGNEQYFGPGTRLTVT.

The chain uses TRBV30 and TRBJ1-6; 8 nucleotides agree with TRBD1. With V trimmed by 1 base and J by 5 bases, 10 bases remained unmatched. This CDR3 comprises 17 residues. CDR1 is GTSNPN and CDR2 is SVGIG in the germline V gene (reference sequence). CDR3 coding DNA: TGTGCCTGGAGTGGTGGACAGGGAAAGGGAGATAATTCACCCCTCCACTTT. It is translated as CAWSGGQGKGDNSPLHF.

The CDR3 nucleotides are TGTGCCAGCAGCCCCTTAGCGGGGGGCCTCTCCTACAATGAGCAGTTCTTC. Translating it yields CASSPLAGGLSYNEQFF. V gene TRBV5-6 combines with J gene TRBJ2-1, with 10 bases matching TRBD2. Germline V CDR1 and CDR2: SGHDT, YYEEEE. With 4 bases clipped from V and 0 bases from J, the junction kept 7 bases outside the gene matches. The CDR3 totals 17 residues. Full variable domain (rest looked up from reference TRBV5-6 and TRBJ2-1): DAGVTQSPTHLIKTRGQQVTLRCSPKSGHDTVSWYQQALGQGPQFIFQYYEEEERQRGNFPDRFSGHQFPNYSSELNVNALLLGDSALYLCASSPLAGGLSYNEQFFGPGTRLTVL.

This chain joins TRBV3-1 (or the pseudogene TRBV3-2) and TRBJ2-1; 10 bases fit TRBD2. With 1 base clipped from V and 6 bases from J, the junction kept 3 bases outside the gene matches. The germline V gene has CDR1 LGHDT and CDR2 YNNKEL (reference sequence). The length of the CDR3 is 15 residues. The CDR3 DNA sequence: TGTGCCAGCAGCCAAGGGGTAGCGGGGGGCAATGAGCAGTTCTTC. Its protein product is CASSQGVAGGNEQFF.

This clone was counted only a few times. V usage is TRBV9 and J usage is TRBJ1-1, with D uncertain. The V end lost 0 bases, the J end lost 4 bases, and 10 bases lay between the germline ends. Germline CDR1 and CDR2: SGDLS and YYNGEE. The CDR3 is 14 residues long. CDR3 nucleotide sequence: TGTGCCAGCAGCGTAGATCAGGTTCCCACTGAAGCTTTCTTT. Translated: CASSVDQVPTEAFF.

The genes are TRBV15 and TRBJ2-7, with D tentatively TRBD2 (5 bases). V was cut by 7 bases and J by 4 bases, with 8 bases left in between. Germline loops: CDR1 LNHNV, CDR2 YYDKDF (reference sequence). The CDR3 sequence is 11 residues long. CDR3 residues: CATTEEYEQYF. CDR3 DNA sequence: TGTGCCACCACGGAGGAATACGAGCAGTACTTC.

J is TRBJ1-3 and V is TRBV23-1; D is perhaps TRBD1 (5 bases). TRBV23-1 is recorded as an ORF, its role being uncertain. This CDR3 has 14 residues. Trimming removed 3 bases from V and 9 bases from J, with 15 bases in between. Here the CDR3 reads CASSQNRPKRTIYF. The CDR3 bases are TGCGCCAGCAGTCAGAACAGGCCGAAACGCACCATATATTTT.

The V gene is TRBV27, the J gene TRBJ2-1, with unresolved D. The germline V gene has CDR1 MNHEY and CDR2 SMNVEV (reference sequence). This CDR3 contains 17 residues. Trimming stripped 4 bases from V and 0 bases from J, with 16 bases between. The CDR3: CASSSSLSPGSYNEQFF. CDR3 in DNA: TGTGCCAGCAGTTCCTCCCTATCTCCGGGCTCCTACAATGAGCAGTTCTTC.

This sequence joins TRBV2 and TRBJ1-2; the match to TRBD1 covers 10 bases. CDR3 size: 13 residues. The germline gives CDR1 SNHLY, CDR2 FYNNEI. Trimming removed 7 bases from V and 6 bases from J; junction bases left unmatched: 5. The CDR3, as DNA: TGTGCCAGCACAGCGGACAGGGGGGATGGCTACACCTTC. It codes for CASTADRGDGYTF.

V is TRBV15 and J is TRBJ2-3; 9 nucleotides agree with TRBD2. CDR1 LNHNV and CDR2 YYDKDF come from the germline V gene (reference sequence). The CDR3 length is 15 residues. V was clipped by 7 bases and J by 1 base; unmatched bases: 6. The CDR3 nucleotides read TGTGCCACCACCCCTAGCGGGGCTCGCACAGATACGCAGTATTTT. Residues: CATTPSGARTDTQYF.

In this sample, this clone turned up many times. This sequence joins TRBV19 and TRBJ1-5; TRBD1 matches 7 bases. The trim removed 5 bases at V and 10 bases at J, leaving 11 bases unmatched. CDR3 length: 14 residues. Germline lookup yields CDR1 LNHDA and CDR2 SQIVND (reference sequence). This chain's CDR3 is CASSVQLGTDPQHF. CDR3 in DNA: TGTGCCAGTAGTGTCCAATTAGGGACAGATCCCCAGCATTTT.

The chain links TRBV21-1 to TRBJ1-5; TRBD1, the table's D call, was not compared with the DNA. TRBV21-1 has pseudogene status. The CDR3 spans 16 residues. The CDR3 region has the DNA TGTGCCAGCAGCAAAGAGGGACAGGGGTATTATCAGCCCCAGCATTTT. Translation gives CASSKEGQGYYQPQHF.

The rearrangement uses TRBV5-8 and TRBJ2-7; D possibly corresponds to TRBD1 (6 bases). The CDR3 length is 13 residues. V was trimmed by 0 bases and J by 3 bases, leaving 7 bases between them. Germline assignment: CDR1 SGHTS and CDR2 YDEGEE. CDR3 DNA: TGTGCCAGCAGCTTGGACAGGGACTACGAGCAGTACTTC. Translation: CASSLDRDYEQYF.

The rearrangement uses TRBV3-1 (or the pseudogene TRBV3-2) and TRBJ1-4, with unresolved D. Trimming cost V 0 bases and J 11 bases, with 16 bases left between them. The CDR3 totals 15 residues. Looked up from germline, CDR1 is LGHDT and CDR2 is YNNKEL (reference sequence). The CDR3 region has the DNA TGTGCCAGCAGCCAAGAATTGGACGGAGGAGGGAAACTGTTTTTT. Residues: CASSQELDGGGKLFF.